This TCR beta chain came from a study of control samples from healthy donors and cancer patients. There are 15 residues in the CDR3. CDR1 is MNHEY, CDR2 SMNVEV, per germline (reference sequence). V lost 3 bases, J lost 5 bases, and 11 bases lay in between. The data were produced by immunoSEQ multiplex PCR, yet TCRdb's version contains in-frame clones alone and is incomplete. The table has some 150,000 clones, about 90% seen once. The specimen sequenced was blood. V and J are TRBV27 and TRBJ1-6; D unresolved. This receptor was obtained from a man aged 30 to 45 in good health. CDR3: CASSFRGFDNSPLHF. CDR3 nucleotides: TGTGCCAGCAGTTTTCGAGGGTTCGATAATTCACCCCTCCACTTT.